This TCR beta chain was captured by sequencing in a study of blood T cell repertoires in COVID-19. Overall study context: Collection of acute and convalescent COVID-19 samples took place in the United States, Italy and Spain. From T cells, B-cell-depleted T cells, or PBMCs came the material, which was cDNA or gDNA.

The ends lost 8 bases at V and 5 bases at J; junction bases unmatched: 8. The V gene's germline CDR1 is SGHTA and CDR2 FQGNSA. CDR3 size: 13 residues. Authors' analysis steps: The authors estimated nucleated cell counts from reference gene primer amplification. Sequencing used immunoSEQ multiplex PCR; TCRdb keeps in-frame clones, though not all of them. That table is the source of V, J and clone size, and D and trimming were worked out from the DNA. This sample has roughly 90,000 clones, with less than 85% found just once. This chain joins TRBV7-2 and TRBJ1-1; TRBD1 matches 7 bases. This TCR was recovered from a woman aged 70-85 years with acute or convalescent COVID-19. Input material: peripheral blood. This CDR3 is CASSFQGGTEAFF. The CDR3 coding sequence is TGTGCCAGCTCCTTCCAGGGGGGAACTGAAGCTTTCTTT. Complete variable domain (other parts from reference TRBV7-2 and TRBJ1-1): GAGVSQSPSNKVTEKGKDVELRCDPISGHTALYWYRQSLGQGLEFLIYFQGNSAPDKSGLPSDRFSAERTGGSVSTLTIQRTQQEDSAVYLCASSFQGGTEAFFGQGTRLTVV.